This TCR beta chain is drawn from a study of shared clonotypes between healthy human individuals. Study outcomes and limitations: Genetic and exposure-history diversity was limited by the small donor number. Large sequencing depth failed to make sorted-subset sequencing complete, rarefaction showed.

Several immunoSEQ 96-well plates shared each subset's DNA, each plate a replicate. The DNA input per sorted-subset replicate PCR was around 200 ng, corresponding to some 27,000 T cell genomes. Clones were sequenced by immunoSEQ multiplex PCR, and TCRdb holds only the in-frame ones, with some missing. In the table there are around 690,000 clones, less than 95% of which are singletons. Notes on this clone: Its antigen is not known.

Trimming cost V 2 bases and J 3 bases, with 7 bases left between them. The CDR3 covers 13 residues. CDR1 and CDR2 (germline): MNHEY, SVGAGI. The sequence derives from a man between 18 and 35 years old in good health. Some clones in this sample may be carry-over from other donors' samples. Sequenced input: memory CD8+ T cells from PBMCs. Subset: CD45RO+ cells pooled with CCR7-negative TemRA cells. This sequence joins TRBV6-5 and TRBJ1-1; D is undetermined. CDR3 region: CASSYLIDTEAFF. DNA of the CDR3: TGTGCCAGCAGTTACCTGATAGACACTGAAGCTTTCTTT.